The following is a TCR beta chain sequence with its context. Its cognate antigen is unknown. Unexposed donor CD4+ T cells date from about 2011-2018, before the COVID-19 pandemic. Germline values: CDR1 LNHDA, CDR2 SQIVND (reference sequence). The CDR3 runs to 14 residues. V was clipped by 6 bases and J by 5 bases; unmatched bases: 7. This entry belongs to a study of CD4 T cells in relation to SARS-CoV-2 and coronaviruses. Deep TCR-beta sequencing used DNA from uncultured naive and memory CD4+ T cells. Measured with immunoSEQ multiplex PCR; TCRdb has only the in-frame clones, and not every one. The repertoire holds about 65,000 clones, with about 89% as singletons. Findings and limits, study-wide: According to naive versus memory sequencing, detected responses are memory recall, not newly primed. Samples before the pandemic and after infection were not matched within any donor.

The TCR originated in a human donor in good health. Sequencing input: memory CD4+ T cells from PBMCs. The chain employs TRBV19 and TRBJ2-7, with 10 bases matching TRBD1. CDR3 in DNA: TGTGCCAGTAGCACACCGGGACAGGGGAACGAGCAGTACTTC. Residues: CASSTPGQGNEQYF.